The 8 T cell receptor beta chains below were found in one sample sequenced in a study of blood T cell repertoires in COVID-19. Sequencing used immunoSEQ multiplex PCR; TCRdb keeps in-frame clones, though not all of them. The sample records some 130,000 clones, around nine tenths being singletons. The sequenced sample consisted of peripheral blood. Receptors were obtained from a woman in her 70s with COVID-19, enrolled during active disease.

The chain links TRBV5-5 to TRBJ1-4; D is unresolved. The V gene's germline CDR1 is SGHKS and CDR2 YYEKEE (reference sequence). Trimming left V 1 base short and J 8 bases short, with 15 bases between. CDR3 length: 15 residues. The CDR3 region has the DNA TGTGCCAGCAGCTTGAGTGAGGGATTGAAGGAAAAACTGTTTTTT. Its protein product is CASSLSEGLKEKLFF.

The V and J genes are TRBV3-1 (or the pseudogene TRBV3-2) and TRBJ2-3, with 12 positions matching TRBD2. CDR1 LGHDT and CDR2 YNNKEL come from the germline V gene (reference sequence). V gave up 4 bases and J gave up 4 bases; unmatched junction bases: 9. There are 17 residues in the CDR3. DNA of the CDR3: TGTGCCAGCAGCCCCAGACTAGCGGGGGATGGGTCAGATACGCAGTATTTT. Translating it yields CASSPRLAGDGSDTQYF.

The CDR3 spells CASSEYGGSYGYTF. For the CDR3, the DNA is TGTGCCAGCAGTGAATATGGAGGTAGCTATGGCTACACCTTC. The chain carries TRBV25-1 and TRBJ1-2; D gene unclear. V was trimmed by 0 bases and J by 4 bases, leaving 9 bases between them. This CDR3 is 14 amino acids long. Germline CDR1 reads MGHDK; CDR2 reads SYGVNS.

The chain links TRBV25-1 to TRBJ1-1, with 7 bases matching TRBD1. The germline V gene has CDR1 MGHDK and CDR2 SYGVNS. The CDR3 runs to 14 residues. The V segment lost 5 bases and the J segment 6 bases; nucleotides outside the gene matches: 9. The CDR3 sequence is CASSHHRGHSEAFF. Here the CDR3 DNA reads TGTGCCAGCAGTCACCACAGGGGACATTCTGAAGCTTTCTTT.

This chain joins TRBV14 and TRBJ1-6, with 8 bases aligning to TRBD1. The CDR3 loop spans 17 amino acids. Trimming took 0 bases from V and 9 from J; bases not matched to a gene: 10. CDR1 and CDR2 from the germline V gene are SGHDN and FVKESK. CDR3: CASSQDVRGRGISPLHF. The DNA of the CDR3 is TGTGCCAGCAGCCAAGATGTCAGGGGGCGCGGGATTTCACCCCTCCACTTT.

The chain carries TRBV3-1 (or the pseudogene TRBV3-2) and TRBJ1-6, with D possibly matching TRBD1 (5 bases). Germline V gene lookup returns CDR1 LGHDT and CDR2 YNNKEL (reference sequence). CDR3 length: 13 amino acids. Deletions cut 7 bases from V and 13 bases from J, with 17 bases between. This CDR3 reads CASTRGESGPLHF. CDR3 DNA sequence: TGTGCCAGCACCCGGGGGGAGTCGGGCCCCCTCCACTTT.

The chain carries TRBV7-3 and TRBJ1-1; D is unresolved. V lost 4 bases to trimming and J lost 3 bases, with 12 bases between them. The germline gives CDR1 SGHTA, CDR2 FQGTGA. This CDR3 comprises 14 residues. CDR3 in DNA: TGTGCCAGCAGCTCAGTCGGCGGGGACACTGAAGCTTTCTTT. It is translated as CASSSVGGDTEAFF.

The chain uses TRBV7-9 and TRBJ1-1; maybe TRBD1 (5 bases). V was pared by 0 bases and J by 5 bases, with 10 bases between. Germline CDR1 and CDR2: SEHNR and FQNEAQ (reference sequence). This CDR3 comprises 14 residues. DNA for the CDR3: TGTGCCAGCAGCTTAGCGGGGGGAGGGACTGAAGCTTTCTTT. Its protein product is CASSLAGGGTEAFF. Supplemented by reference TRBV7-9 and TRBJ1-1, the full variable domain reads DTGVSQNPRHKITKRGQNVTFRCDPISEHNRLYWYRQTLGQGPEFLTYFQNEAQLEKSRLLSDRFSAERPKGSFSTLEIQRTEQGDSAMYLCASSLAGGGTEAFFGQGTRLTVV.